This entry is about one T cell receptor beta chain. Its antigen is still unknown. Trimming pared 7 bases from V and 9 bases from J, leaving 19 bases between. The germline gives CDR1 MNHEY, CDR2 SMNVEV (reference sequence). The CDR3 runs 14 residues. The sample comes from a study of shared clonotypes between healthy human individuals. Study results and limitations: A limitation of the genetic and exposure-history diversity represented arose from few donors. The sampled material consisted only of blood, and tissue repertoires are likely to differ.

Libraries were prepared by immunoSEQ multiplex PCR; TCRdb keeps only in-frame clonotypes and omits some of them. The sample records over a million clones, more than 95% being singletons. Source material: naive CD4+ T cells sorted from blood. Subset noted: CD45RA+ positively selected. The chain uses TRBV27 and TRBJ2-1; D uncertain. This TCR was recovered from a man aged 25-45 years in good health. DNA of the CDR3: TGTGCCAGCACGGAGAGCAGGTTTTTGGGTGAGCAGTTCTTC. This translates into CASTESRFLGEQFF.